This record covers a single TCR beta chain. Its specificity is unknown. V dropped 0 bases and J dropped 0; count of bases not matched to a gene: 6. CDR1 and CDR2 from the germline V gene are GTSNPN and SVGIG (reference sequence). The CDR3 contains 16 residues. The sample originates from a study of T cell responses to AZD1222 COVID-19 vaccine. Assay used: immunoSEQ multiplex PCR; TCRdb lists only in-frame clones, some missing. The sample lists roughly 180,000 clones; roughly 90% were seen once. Second doses were pooled across both intervals (about 4 or about 12 weeks). Findings and limits, study-wide: Close to half of spike-specific TCRs reportedly recognize unmutated variant regions. Seropositivity was recorded at baseline in only six AZD1222 recipients. Once two AZD1222 doses were given, Spike-specific TCR breadth and depth went up.

This receptor was obtained from an adult who received the AZD1222 COVID-19 vaccine. This chain joins TRBV30 and TRBJ2-3; 7 nucleotides align to TRBD2. The specimen was peripheral blood, collected 28 days after the second AZD1222 dose. CDR3 DNA: TGTGCCTGGAGTGTCGGCCTAGCGGCTAGCACAGATACGCAGTATTTT. The encoded protein is CAWSVGLAASTDTQYF.